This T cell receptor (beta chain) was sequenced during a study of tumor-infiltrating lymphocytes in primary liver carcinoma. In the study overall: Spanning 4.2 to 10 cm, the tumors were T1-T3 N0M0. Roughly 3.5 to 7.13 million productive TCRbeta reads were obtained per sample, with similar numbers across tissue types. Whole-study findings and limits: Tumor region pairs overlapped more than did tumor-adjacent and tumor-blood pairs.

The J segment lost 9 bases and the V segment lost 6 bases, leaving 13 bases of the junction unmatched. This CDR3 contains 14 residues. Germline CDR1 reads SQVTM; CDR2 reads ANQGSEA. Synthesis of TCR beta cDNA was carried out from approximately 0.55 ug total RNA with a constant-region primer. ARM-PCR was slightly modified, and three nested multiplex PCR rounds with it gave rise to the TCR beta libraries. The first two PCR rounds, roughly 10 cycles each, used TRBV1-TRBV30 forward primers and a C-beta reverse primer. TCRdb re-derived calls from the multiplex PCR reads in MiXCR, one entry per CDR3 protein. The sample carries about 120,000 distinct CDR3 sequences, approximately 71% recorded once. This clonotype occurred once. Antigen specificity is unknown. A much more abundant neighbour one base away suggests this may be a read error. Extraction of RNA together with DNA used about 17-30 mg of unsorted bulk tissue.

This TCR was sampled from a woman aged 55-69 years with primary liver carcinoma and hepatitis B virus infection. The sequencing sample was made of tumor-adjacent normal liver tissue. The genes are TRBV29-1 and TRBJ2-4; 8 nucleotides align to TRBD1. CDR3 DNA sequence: TGCAGCGTCTGGACAGGGATACAGGGAAGCATTCAGTACTTC. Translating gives CSVWTGIQGSIQYF. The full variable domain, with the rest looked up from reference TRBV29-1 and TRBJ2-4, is SAVISQKPSRDICQRGTSLTIQCQVDSQVTMMFWYRQQPGQSLTLIATANQGSEATYESGFVIDKFPISRPNLTFSTLTVSNMSPEDSSIYLCSVWTGIQGSIQYFGAGTRLSVL.